Below, one T cell receptor (beta chain) is given with its context. The specificity of this receptor is unknown. No per-base quality is available; no much larger clone lies one base away. The library was prepared using 5' RACE. TCRdb shows the sequencer as Illumina HiSeq 2500. The second PCR ran for about 7 to 11 cycles and used a J-beta primer mix along with a sample-barcoded 5' primer. Each TCR beta cDNA molecule received a unique molecular identifier from a template-switch 5' adaptor carrying 12 random nucleotides. Each sample yielded at least 3 million CDR3-containing paired-end reads. First-strand cDNA synthesis was performed from all RNA using the Mint cDNA synthesis kit, with priming by a TRBC-specific oligonucleotide. Following uracil-DNA glycosylase treatment, a first 18-cycle PCR with universal primers M1SS and BC2_uni_R was performed on all cDNA. Regarding the original processing steps: For normalization, 1 million high-quality reads, each with a distinct molecular identifier, were randomly selected from each sample. Instead of being binned into consensus sequences, reads that shared molecular identifiers were thrown out. MiTCR, with a Q25 quality threshold and the strictest error-elimination algorithm, was used for CDR3 identification, clonotype clustering and error correction. A nonparametric unseen species model with Euler transformation was used to estimate lower-bound total TCR beta diversity. The public sequencing data were trimmed at Q25 with fastp and processed into clonotypes with MiXCR by TCRdb, which kept only in-frame beta chains. Identical CDR3 proteins give one entry, which carries the most common genes and DNA. For this entry, the V and J calls and clone size follow TCRdb and not the study's own pipeline. The sample table shows about 800,000 distinct CDR3 sequences, and roughly 60% are seen once. Clones ranked in the top ten supply approximately 23% of the sample.

These data originate in a study of blood T cells in healthy people across ages (dated by TCRdb to the mid-2010s). Notes on the research overall: In model experiments, template switching captured about one uniquely barcoded TCR beta cDNA molecule for every two T cells. Age-related changes in TCR beta repertoire diversity were measured in the study by deep sequencing normalized with unique cDNA molecular identifiers. To avoid experimental bias, donors of different ages were spread randomly across the sequencing lanes. The study analyzed two additional independent replicas of 1 million unique cDNA reads from the same blood draw for two donors, one aged 18 to 30 and one aged 80 or older. The donors were divided into four age groups: young (average approximately 17 years), middle-aged (about 41), aged (under 70) and long-lived (about 90). Overall study results and their limits: The percentage of naive T cells measured by flow cytometry correlated strongly with observed TCR beta diversity. Conclusive comparison of naive and antigen-experienced compartments was prevented by the profiling of bulk unsorted PBMCs. Estimates of total diversity based on one million sequenced T cells were considered lower bounds and underestimates. As age increased, observed TCR beta diversity per million T cells dropped in a roughly linear way, and a significant reduction was already evident by age 40. Because the CMV infection status of the donors was unknown, age-related changes in expanded clonotypes may potentially have been confounded. Compared with the aged group, the long-lived group had more naive CD4+ T cells, fewer expanded clones and increased TCR diversity, suggesting age selection.

The CDR3 runs 16 residues from the cysteine to the phenylalanine. The retained sequence is limited to the CDR3, 48 bases, with the frame set at the first base. The germline V end is reduced by 4 bases and the J end by 2 bases; junction bases left unmatched: 9. Donors were 39 systemically healthy Caucasian individuals from Russia aged roughly 6 to 90 years. Around 9.9 milliliters of peripheral blood were collected from each donor into EDTA-treated Vacutainer tubes. Ficoll-Paque density-gradient centrifugation was used to isolate PBMCs, with at least 6 million per sample. Total RNA was extracted from PBMCs with Trizol reagent, with at least 6 micrograms obtained per sample. Naive CD45RAhigh/CD27high T cell percentages were measured by flow cytometry on a PBMC aliquot from every donor.

Sequenced sample: blood. This TCR was sampled from a man aged 30 to 45 in good health. The rearrangement joined TRBV12-3 or TRBV12-4 to TRBJ2-3; 7 bases in the middle match TRBD2. CDR3 reads: CASSSSTSTYTDTQYF. The bases read TGTGCCAGCAGTTCCTCGACTAGCACCTACACAGATACGCAGTATTTT.